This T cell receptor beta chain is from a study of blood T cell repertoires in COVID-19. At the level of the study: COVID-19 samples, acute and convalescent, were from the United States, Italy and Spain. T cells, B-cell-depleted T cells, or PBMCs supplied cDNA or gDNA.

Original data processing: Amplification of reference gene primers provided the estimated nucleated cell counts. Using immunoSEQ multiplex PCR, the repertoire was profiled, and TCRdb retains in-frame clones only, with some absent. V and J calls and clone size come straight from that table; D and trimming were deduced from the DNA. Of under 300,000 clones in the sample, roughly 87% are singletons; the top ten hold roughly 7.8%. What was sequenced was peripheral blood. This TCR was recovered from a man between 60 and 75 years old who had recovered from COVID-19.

The CDR3 region has the DNA TGTGCCAGCTCACCTGACACAGGGGGCGCGGGAGAAAAACTGTTTTTT. Residues: CASSPDTGGAGEKLFF. This chain connects TRBV18 to TRBJ1-4, with 9 bases aligning to TRBD1. V gave up 3 bases and J gave up 8 bases; unmatched junction bases: 10. Germline assignment: CDR1 KGHSH and CDR2 LQKENI. The CDR3 has 16 residues.